Described below is a single T cell receptor (beta chain) sequence and its context. This clone was detected once. Its recognized antigen is unknown. Base qualities were left out, and no much larger clone turns up one base away. The sample originates from a study of blood T cell repertoires in COVID-19 (dated by TCRdb to 2018 to 2020). Describing the broader study: Samples from collaborators originated in the United States, Italy and Spain and spanned both the acute and convalescent phases of COVID-19. The sample metadata nearly always contained a de-identified subject ID, COVID-19 status, age in years and sex. Deeply sampled blood TCRbeta repertoires from subjects exposed to, actively infected with, or recovered from COVID-19 were included in the dataset. The material from the prospective study consisted of cDNA or gDNA derived from T cells, B-cell-depleted T cells, or PBMCs. Samples were obtained from the ongoing ImmuneRACE study (first 160 participants) and from 1,254 subjects provided by 6 global collaborators. The repertoires were made available in a free public database intended to serve as a resource for research on the immune response to SARS-CoV-2. HLA class I and class II types, where available, came from metadata supplied by the sample provider rather than from assay-based typing.

The paper as a whole reports these results and caveats: The amount of clinical and demographic metadata varied by source and participant and was provided uncurated.

V is reduced by 2 bases and J by 7 bases, leaving a spacing of 20 bases between them. The CDR3 goes from the cysteine to the phenylalanine over 16 residues. Of all the DNA, just the CDR3 is kept, 48 bases in frame from base 1. CDR1 and CDR2, per the germline V gene, are MGHRA and YSYEKL. At one collaborating source in Seattle, patients were enrolled during active infection and were followed longitudinally through the course of disease. The collaborating institutions used their own protocols to collect whole blood in K2EDTA tubes. For TCRbeta analysis, collaborator samples were shipped as frozen whole blood, as isolated PBMCs, or as DNA extracted from either sample type. TCRbeta CDR3 regions were amplified from genomic DNA by means of the immunoSEQ Assay, a bias-controlled multiplex PCR. From the authors' description of their analysis: Within the assay, amplification of reference gene primers was used to estimate how many nucleated cells each sample contained. To quantify the absolute abundance of each unique TCRbeta CDR3 rearrangement, sequence reads were collapsed and filtered. Productive Simpson clonality was computed per sample as the square root of Simpson's diversity index over productive rearrangements. TCRdb obtained this table from immuneACCESS and retained in-frame rearrangements with V and J assigned. These tables miss some clones; where compared with another copy, unresolved V genes account for less than half of the shortfall, and the remainder is unexplained. The V and J calls and the clone size are those of that table, but D and trimming were determined from the DNA. For this sample there are fewer than 650,000 clones; 70% to 90% appear just once. In total, the top ten clones hold 7.5% to 9.5% of the sample.

This TCR derives from a woman aged 45 to 65 with COVID-19, enrolled during active disease. The specimen was peripheral blood. The chain is encoded by TRBV4-1 joined to TRBJ1-2, with the D gene uncertain. The CDR3: CASSQLRATGVSGYTF. The DNA sequence is TGCGCCAGCAGCCAACTTCGTGCGACCGGAGTGTCTGGCTACACCTTC.